This is a list of T cell receptor beta chains from one sample in a study of technical replicates of blood from a handful of donors. Produced via immunoSEQ multiplex PCR; TCRdb's table is partial and in-frame only. The sample yields under 85,000 clones, 90% to 95% seen once. The source material was T cells isolated from PBMCs. These TCRs come from a human donor in good health. Both conserved end residues are part of each CDR3. Fields, in order: clone size, V gene, D gene, J gene, CDR3 protein, CDR3 DNA. A D gene is named only where the DNA matches it firmly. Expanded clones are given a class, and other clones once, few, many or no size at all.

clone_size: -; v_call: TRBV11-3; d_call: -; j_call: TRBJ1-1; cdr3_aa: CAISGMNTEAFF; cdr3_nt: TGTGCCATCTCGGGGATGAACACTGAAGCTTTCTTT
clone_size: -; v_call: TRBV30; d_call: TRBD2; j_call: TRBJ2-1; cdr3_aa: CAWRGGGRAYNEQFF; cdr3_nt: TGTGCCTGGAGGGGGGGCGGGAGGGCCTACAATGAGCAGTTCTTC
clone_size: -; v_call: TRBV6-5; d_call: TRBD1; j_call: TRBJ2-7; cdr3_aa: CASRPGTEHEQYF; cdr3_nt: TGTGCCAGCAGGCCCGGGACAGAACACGAGCAGTACTTC
clone_size: -; v_call: TRBV7-2; d_call: -; j_call: TRBJ2-3; cdr3_aa: CASSPQLGDTQYF; cdr3_nt: TGTGCCAGCAGCCCCCAACTCGGAGATACGCAGTATTTT
clone_size: -; v_call: TRBV5-4; d_call: -; j_call: TRBJ1-1; cdr3_aa: CASTLGHGPNTEAFF; cdr3_nt: TGTGCCAGCACCCTTGGGCACGGCCCGAACACTGAAGCTTTCTTT
clone_size: -; v_call: TRBV28; d_call: TRBD1; j_call: TRBJ2-1; cdr3_aa: CASSSDSRPDRDNEQFF; cdr3_nt: TGTGCCAGCAGTTCGGATTCGCGGCCTGACAGGGACAATGAGCAGTTCTTC
clone_size: -; v_call: TRBV5-1; d_call: TRBD1; j_call: TRBJ2-2; cdr3_aa: CASSDKQGFGTGELFF; cdr3_nt: TGCGCCAGCAGCGATAAACAGGGGTTTGGGACCGGGGAGCTGTTTTTT
clone_size: -; v_call: TRBV28; d_call: TRBD2; j_call: TRBJ2-7; cdr3_aa: CASSPTSGRAYEQYF; cdr3_nt: TGTGCCAGCAGCCCAACTAGCGGGAGGGCCTACGAGCAGTACTTC
clone_size: -; v_call: TRBV29-1; d_call: -; j_call: TRBJ2-7; cdr3_aa: CSARTTVSYEQYF; cdr3_nt: TGCAGCGCTCGTACAACAGTCTCCTACGAGCAGTACTTC
clone_size: -; v_call: TRBV6-1; d_call: TRBD1; j_call: TRBJ2-7; cdr3_aa: CATGGYEQYF; cdr3_nt: TGTGCCACAGGGGGCTACGAGCAGTACTTC
clone_size: -; v_call: TRBV30; d_call: -; j_call: TRBJ1-2; cdr3_aa: CAWSQGGPTYGYTF; cdr3_nt: TGTGCCTGGAGTCAAGGAGGCCCTACCTATGGCTACACCTTC
clone_size: -; v_call: TRBV19; d_call: TRBD1; j_call: TRBJ2-7; cdr3_aa: CASSQVQGAGYEQYF; cdr3_nt: TGTGCCAGTAGTCAAGTACAGGGGGCAGGATACGAGCAGTACTTC
clone_size: -; v_call: TRBV5-6; d_call: -; j_call: TRBJ2-7; cdr3_aa: CASSFDSYSYEQYF; cdr3_nt: TGTGCCAGCAGCTTTGACAGTTACTCCTACGAGCAGTACTTC
clone_size: -; v_call: TRBV27; d_call: TRBD1; j_call: TRBJ1-1; cdr3_aa: CASKAGTGAILNTEAFF; cdr3_nt: TGTGCCAGCAAGGCTGGGACAGGAGCGATTTTGAACACTGAAGCTTTCTTT
clone_size: once; v_call: TRBV9; d_call: -; j_call: TRBJ2-5; cdr3_aa: CASSDMGAGAQYF; cdr3_nt: TGTGCCAGCAGCGATATGGGAGCTGGGGCCCAGTACTTC
clone_size: -; v_call: TRBV28; d_call: -; j_call: TRBJ1-5; cdr3_aa: CASSSPPGGNQPQHF; cdr3_nt: TGTGCCAGCAGTTCCCCCCCAGGGGGCAATCAGCCCCAGCATTTT
clone_size: -; v_call: TRBV2; d_call: TRBD1; j_call: TRBJ2-1; cdr3_aa: CADRGSYNEQFF; cdr3_nt: TGTGCAGACAGGGGCTCCTACAATGAGCAGTTCTTC
clone_size: -; v_call: TRBV27; d_call: -; j_call: TRBJ1-2; cdr3_aa: CASSLTGNGYTF; cdr3_nt: TGTGCCAGCAGTTTAACAGGGAACGGCTACACCTTC
clone_size: -; v_call: TRBV6-1; d_call: TRBD2; j_call: TRBJ2-3; cdr3_aa: CASSETEREFTDTQYF; cdr3_nt: TGTGCCAGCAGTGAAACGGAGCGGGAATTCACAGATACGCAGTATTTT
clone_size: -; v_call: TRBV19; d_call: TRBD1; j_call: TRBJ1-2; cdr3_aa: CASSRQGNYGYTF; cdr3_nt: TGTGCCAGTAGTAGACAGGGAAACTATGGCTACACCTTC
clone_size: -; v_call: TRBV29-1; d_call: TRBD1; j_call: TRBJ2-1; cdr3_aa: CSVQGARHEQFF; cdr3_nt: TGCAGCGTGCAGGGGGCTCGGCATGAGCAGTTCTTC
clone_size: -; v_call: TRBV6-1; d_call: -; j_call: TRBJ2-5; cdr3_aa: CASSEALAMTQYF; cdr3_nt: TGTGCCAGCAGTGAAGCGTTGGCCATGACCCAGTACTTC
clone_size: -; v_call: TRBV4-1; d_call: TRBD1; j_call: TRBJ1-5; cdr3_aa: CASSLYYGDRTFYSNQPQHF; cdr3_nt: TGCGCCAGCAGCCTCTACTACGGGGACAGGACCTTTTATAGCAATCAGCCCCAGCATTTT
clone_size: -; v_call: TRBV30; d_call: TRBD1; j_call: TRBJ1-5; cdr3_aa: CAWMKETGNQPQHF; cdr3_nt: TGTGCCTGGATGAAGGAGACAGGGAATCAGCCCCAGCATTTT
clone_size: -; v_call: TRBV6-5; d_call: -; j_call: TRBJ2-7; cdr3_aa: CASSYSSSGPYEQYF; cdr3_nt: TGTGCCAGCAGTTACTCGAGTTCAGGCCCCTACGAGCAGTACTTC
clone_size: few; v_call: TRBV27; d_call: -; j_call: TRBJ1-4; cdr3_aa: CASRVSVIPNEKLFF; cdr3_nt: TGTGCCAGCAGAGTATCGGTCATACCGAATGAAAAACTGTTTTTT
clone_size: once; v_call: TRBV27; d_call: TRBD1; j_call: TRBJ1-5; cdr3_aa: CASSRGTGGSSNQPQHF; cdr3_nt: TGTGCCAGCAGTAGGGGGACAGGGGGCTCCAGTAATCAGCCCCAGCATTTT
clone_size: -; v_call: TRBV7-3; d_call: TRBD2; j_call: TRBJ2-7; cdr3_aa: CASSSLGLEDEQYF; cdr3_nt: TGTGCCAGCAGCTCGTTGGGACTAGAGGACGAGCAGTACTTC
clone_size: -; v_call: TRBV6-5; d_call: TRBD1; j_call: TRBJ2-2; cdr3_aa: CASSYSAGGYTGELFF; cdr3_nt: TGTGCCAGCAGTTATTCGGCAGGGGGCTACACCGGGGAGCTGTTTTTT
clone_size: -; v_call: TRBV7-9; d_call: -; j_call: TRBJ2-5; cdr3_aa: CASSLDSQETQYF; cdr3_nt: TGTGCCAGCAGCTTGGACAGTCAAGAGACCCAGTACTTC
clone_size: once; v_call: TRBV5-1; d_call: -; j_call: TRBJ2-2; cdr3_aa: CASSLGDNANTGELFF; cdr3_nt: TGCGCCAGCAGCTTGGGGGACAACGCGAACACCGGGGAGCTGTTTTTT
clone_size: few; v_call: TRBV19; d_call: TRBD2; j_call: TRBJ2-7; cdr3_aa: CASSIASGSYEQYF; cdr3_nt: TGTGCCAGTAGTATAGCTAGCGGGAGCTACGAGCAGTACTTC
clone_size: -; v_call: TRBV6-6; d_call: -; j_call: TRBJ2-1; cdr3_aa: CASSKLREYSYNEQFF; cdr3_nt: TGTGCCAGCAGTAAACTACGGGAGTATTCCTACAATGAGCAGTTCTTC
clone_size: -; v_call: TRBV15; d_call: -; j_call: TRBJ2-3; cdr3_aa: CATSRDPGVADSTDTQYF; cdr3_nt: TGTGCCACCAGCAGAGATCCTGGAGTAGCGGATAGCACAGATACGCAGTATTTT
clone_size: -; v_call: TRBV25-1; d_call: TRBD1; j_call: TRBJ1-1; cdr3_aa: CASGGQGIFGAFF; cdr3_nt: TGTGCCAGCGGGGGACAGGGGATTTTTGGGGCTTTCTTT
clone_size: -; v_call: TRBV7-9; d_call: TRBD2; j_call: TRBJ2-7; cdr3_aa: CASSLAAGDTTYEQYF; cdr3_nt: TGTGCCAGCAGCTTAGCGGCGGGGGATACTACTTACGAGCAGTACTTC
clone_size: -; v_call: TRBV14; d_call: -; j_call: TRBJ2-3; cdr3_aa: CASSQDRFSTDTQYF; cdr3_nt: TGTGCCAGCAGCCAAGACAGGTTTAGCACAGATACGCAGTATTTT
clone_size: -; v_call: TRBV2; d_call: -; j_call: TRBJ1-1; cdr3_aa: CASSETGARNTEAFF; cdr3_nt: TGTGCCAGCAGTGAGACAGGAGCTCGGAACACTGAAGCTTTCTTT
clone_size: -; v_call: TRBV7-8; d_call: -; j_call: TRBJ2-1; cdr3_aa: CASSLATVAHEQFF; cdr3_nt: TGTGCCAGCAGCTTAGCGACGGTAGCCCATGAGCAGTTCTTC
clone_size: -; v_call: TRBV5-5; d_call: -; j_call: TRBJ1-5; cdr3_aa: CASSFIPESNQPQHF; cdr3_nt: TGTGCCAGCAGCTTCATCCCAGAAAGCAATCAGCCCCAGCATTTT
clone_size: -; v_call: TRBV21-1; d_call: -; j_call: TRBJ2-7; cdr3_aa: CASSLHRGEQYF; cdr3_nt: TGTGCCAGCAGCCTACACAGGGGCGAGCAGTACTTC
clone_size: -; v_call: TRBV7-7; d_call: TRBD2; j_call: TRBJ2-1; cdr3_aa: CASSLSGMGNEQFF; cdr3_nt: TGTGCTAGCAGCTTGAGCGGGATGGGGAATGAGCAGTTCTTC
clone_size: -; v_call: TRBV6-1; d_call: TRBD1; j_call: TRBJ2-7; cdr3_aa: CASSRDRLYEQYF; cdr3_nt: TGTGCCAGCAGCCGGGACAGGCTCTACGAGCAGTACTTC
clone_size: -; v_call: TRBV5-8; d_call: TRBD2; j_call: TRBJ2-7; cdr3_aa: CASSSGTSYEQYF; cdr3_nt: TGTGCCAGCAGCTCCGGGACTAGCTACGAGCAGTACTTC
clone_size: -; v_call: TRBV4-1; d_call: -; j_call: TRBJ1-2; cdr3_aa: CASSQRHPDTNGYTF; cdr3_nt: TGCGCCAGCAGCCAAAGGCACCCGGACACTAACGGCTACACCTTC
clone_size: once; v_call: TRBV27; d_call: -; j_call: TRBJ1-1; cdr3_aa: CASSFGRGDTEAFF; cdr3_nt: TGTGCCAGCAGTTTTGGGCGGGGGGACACTGAAGCTTTCTTT
clone_size: -; v_call: TRBV7-9; d_call: -; j_call: TRBJ2-7; cdr3_aa: CASSLPRGSYEQYF; cdr3_nt: TGTGCCAGCAGTCTACCAAGGGGCTCCTACGAGCAGTACTTC
clone_size: -; v_call: TRBV19; d_call: -; j_call: TRBJ1-4; cdr3_aa: CASSMTGISEKLFF; cdr3_nt: TGTGCCAGTAGTATGACTGGTATCAGTGAAAAACTGTTTTTT
clone_size: -; v_call: TRBV9; d_call: -; j_call: TRBJ1-1; cdr3_aa: CASSEGGGVMNTEAFF; cdr3_nt: TGTGCCAGCAGTGAGGGGGGGGGCGTAATGAACACTGAAGCTTTCTTT
clone_size: -; v_call: TRBV18; d_call: TRBD1; j_call: TRBJ1-1; cdr3_aa: CASSLGQGGEAFF; cdr3_nt: TGTGCCAGCTCACTCGGACAGGGGGGTGAAGCTTTCTTT
clone_size: -; v_call: TRBV7-3; d_call: -; j_call: TRBJ2-1; cdr3_aa: CASSLNGGGQTYNEQFF; cdr3_nt: TGTGCCAGCAGCTTAAATGGTGGCGGGCAAACCTACAATGAGCAGTTCTTC
clone_size: -; v_call: TRBV7-2; d_call: -; j_call: TRBJ2-1; cdr3_aa: CASTLPGVRNEQFF; cdr3_nt: TGTGCCAGCACCCTCCCCGGGGTGAGAAATGAGCAGTTCTTC
clone_size: -; v_call: TRBV28; d_call: -; j_call: TRBJ1-5; cdr3_aa: CASSATGEYIYSNQPQHF; cdr3_nt: TGTGCCAGCAGTGCCACAGGAGAATATATATATAGCAATCAGCCCCAGCATTTT
clone_size: -; v_call: TRBV19; d_call: -; j_call: TRBJ2-1; cdr3_aa: CASSMGTVLNEQFF; cdr3_nt: TGTGCCAGTAGTATGGGGACTGTATTGAATGAGCAGTTCTTC
clone_size: -; v_call: TRBV29-1; d_call: TRBD1; j_call: TRBJ2-7; cdr3_aa: CSVGTGAHEQYF; cdr3_nt: TGCAGCGTTGGGACAGGGGCCCACGAGCAGTACTTC
clone_size: -; v_call: TRBV5-1; d_call: -; j_call: TRBJ2-7; cdr3_aa: CASSLREGGTYEQYF; cdr3_nt: TGCGCCAGCAGCTTGAGGGAGGGGGGCACCTACGAGCAGTACTTC
clone_size: -; v_call: TRBV28; d_call: TRBD1; j_call: TRBJ2-5; cdr3_aa: CASRPLSPGQATGETQYF; cdr3_nt: TGTGCCAGCAGACCCCTTAGCCCGGGACAGGCTACAGGAGAGACCCAGTACTTC
clone_size: -; v_call: TRBV4-1; d_call: -; j_call: TRBJ1-1; cdr3_aa: CASSLRDFSEAFF; cdr3_nt: TGCGCCAGCAGCCTACGGGATTTTAGTGAAGCTTTCTTT
clone_size: -; v_call: TRBV5-1; d_call: TRBD2; j_call: TRBJ2-5; cdr3_aa: CASSSTGTSGETQYF; cdr3_nt: TGCGCCAGCAGCTCAACAGGGACTAGCGGAGAGACCCAGTACTTC